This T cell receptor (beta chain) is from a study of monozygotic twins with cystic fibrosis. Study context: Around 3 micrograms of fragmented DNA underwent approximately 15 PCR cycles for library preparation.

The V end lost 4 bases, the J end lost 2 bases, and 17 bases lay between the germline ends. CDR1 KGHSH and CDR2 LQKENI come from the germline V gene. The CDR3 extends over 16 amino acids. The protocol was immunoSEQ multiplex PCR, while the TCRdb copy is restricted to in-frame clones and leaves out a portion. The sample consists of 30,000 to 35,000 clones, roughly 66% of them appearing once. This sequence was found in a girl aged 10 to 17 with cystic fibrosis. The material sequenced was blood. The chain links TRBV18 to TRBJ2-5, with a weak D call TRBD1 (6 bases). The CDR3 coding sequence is TGTGCCAGCTCACGGAACAGGGCAGATCCGCAAGAGACCCAGTACTTC. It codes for CASSRNRADPQETQYF.